The 23 T cell receptor beta chains below all came from one sample that was sequenced in a study of T cell responses to AZD1222 COVID-19 vaccine. Profiling relied on immunoSEQ multiplex PCR, and the TCRdb table lists in-frame clones only, not all of them. The sample has over 100,000 clones, around 90% seen once; the top ten hold 2% to 3%. This specimen was peripheral blood, taken 28 days after the second AZD1222 dose. Receptor source: an adult who received the AZD1222 COVID-19 vaccine.

The gene calls are TRBV6-5 and TRBJ1-1, with a weak D call TRBD1 (6 bases). From germline, CDR1 is MNHEY and CDR2 SVGAGI. Trimming left V 7 bases short and J 1 base short, with 13 bases between. The CDR3 loop spans 14 amino acids. In DNA form, the CDR3 reads TGTGCCAGCATTCCCAGGGGTAAGAACACTGAAGCTTTCTTT. This translates into CASIPRGKNTEAFF.

J is TRBJ1-6 and V is TRBV27; D might be TRBD1 (6 bases). This CDR3 spans 15 amino acids. V dropped 6 bases and J dropped 5 bases, with 14 bases sitting between them. In germline, CDR1 is MNHEY, CDR2 SMNVEV (reference sequence). The CDR3 sequence: CASRDQGWDNSPLHF. CDR3 bases: TGTGCCAGCAGGGACCAGGGGTGGGATAATTCACCCCTCCACTTT.

The J gene is TRBJ2-6, the V gene TRBV7-3; D call uncertain. The V gene's germline CDR1 is SGHTA and CDR2 FQGTGA. CDR3 size: 17 residues. V was trimmed by 1 base and J by 6 bases, leaving 16 bases between them. The CDR3 DNA reads TGTGCCAGCAGCTTAAGGTCCGGGCTTCAAGCGGCCAACGTCCTGACTTTC. It is translated as CASSLRSGLQAANVLTF.

V and J are TRBV18 and TRBJ1-5; maybe TRBD1 (5 bases). The germline V gene encodes CDR1 KGHSH and CDR2 LQKENI. This CDR3 is 13 amino acids long. V was clipped by 4 bases and J by 6 bases, with 10 bases between them. CDR3 DNA sequence: TGTGCCAGCTCACTCGGGGCGGCTCAGCCCCAGCATTTT. Protein: CASSLGAAQPQHF.

This clone is a singleton in its sample. The CDR3 sequence: CASSAAQETLQYF. CDR3 DNA: TGTGCCAGCAGCGCCGCGCAGGAGACATTGCAGTACTTC. The V call is TRBV5-5, the J call TRBJ2-7; D uncertain. The V and J ends lost 4 bases and 9 bases respectively, with 17 bases between them. Germline CDR1 and CDR2: SGHKS and YYEKEE (reference sequence). The CDR3 has 13 residues.

CDR3 in DNA: TGTGCCAGCTCACCCTCGATAAGAGTGGAAACTGAAGCTTTCTTT. This sequence encodes CASSPSIRVETEAFF. V and J are TRBV18 and TRBJ1-1; D is undetermined. The V gene's germline CDR1 is KGHSH and CDR2 LQKENI. CDR3 length equals 15 residues. Trimming stripped 3 bases from V and 5 bases from J, with 16 bases between.

The chain has TRBV5-4 and TRBJ2-5; tentative D call: TRBD2 (7 bases). The CDR3 has 14 residues. V was pared by 0 bases and J by 3 bases, with 9 bases between. From germline, CDR1 is SGHNT and CDR2 YYREEE (reference sequence). The CDR3 sequence is CASSLEGGEETQYF. As DNA, the CDR3 is TGTGCCAGCAGCTTGGAAGGGGGGGAAGAGACCCAGTACTTC.

The chain employs TRBV5-6 and TRBJ1-2; D not resolved. The V end was cut by 0 bases, the J end by 5 bases, with 8 bases between. The CDR3 is made up of 13 amino acids. Per germline, CDR1 SGHDT and CDR2 YYEEEE. The chain's CDR3 is CASSLGERYGYTF. DNA of the CDR3: TGTGCCAGCAGCTTGGGGGAAAGATATGGCTACACCTTC.

This CDR3 is CASSFRDSMGLHF. The CDR3 DNA reads as TGTGCCAGTAGTTTCCGGGACTCCATGGGCCTCCACTTT. The chain links TRBV19 to TRBJ1-6; D is perhaps TRBD1 (5 bases). Germline V CDR1 and CDR2: LNHDA, SQIVND (reference sequence). This CDR3 has 13 residues. V dropped 5 bases and J dropped 15 bases, with 17 bases sitting between them.

This clone was counted only a few times. The gene calls are TRBV19 and TRBJ1-1, with D hard to call. CDR1 and CDR2 from the germline V gene are LNHDA and SQIVND (reference sequence). The CDR3 spans 13 residues. Trimming stripped 5 bases from V and 3 bases from J, with 10 bases between. In nucleotides, the CDR3 is TGTGCCAGTAGTCCAGGACCCTACACTGAAGCTTTCTTT. Its translation is CASSPGPYTEAFF.

This clone was counted between two and nine times. The chain carries TRBV5-4 and TRBJ1-4, with a tentative D call TRBD1 (6 bases). CDR1 is SGHNT, CDR2 YYREEE, per germline (reference sequence). Trimming cost V 3 bases and J 5 bases, with 14 bases left between them. The CDR3 contains 15 residues. As DNA, the CDR3 is TGTGCCAGCAGCTCCGGAGGGGGGGCAAATGAAAAACTGTTTTTT. It codes for CASSSGGGANEKLFF.

The chain carries TRBV7-2 and TRBJ2-3, with D possibly being TRBD1 or TRBD2 (5 bases each). CDR1 is SGHTA and CDR2 is FQGNSA in the germline V gene. V lost 1 base and J lost 2, with 10 bases in between. There are 15 residues in the CDR3. CDR3: CASSLDRGPTDTQYF. The CDR3, as DNA: TGTGCCAGCAGCTTAGATCGGGGACCCACAGATACGCAGTATTTT.

The V gene is TRBV14, the J gene TRBJ2-7, with D uncertain. CDR3 length: 14 amino acids. Germline CDR1 reads SGHDN; CDR2 reads FVKESK. V gave up 0 bases and J gave up 7 bases, with 13 bases separating them. This CDR3 is CASSQDFWLHEQYF. As DNA, the CDR3 is TGTGCCAGCAGCCAAGATTTTTGGCTACATGAGCAGTACTTC.

The rearrangement uses TRBV3-1 (or the pseudogene TRBV3-2) and TRBJ1-2; D ambiguous. CDR3 length: 15 residues. Germline-derived CDR1 and CDR2 are LGHDT and YNNKEL (reference sequence). Trimming left V 0 bases short and J 8 bases short, with 16 bases between. CDR3 amino acids: CASSQDLAPSRGYTF. CDR3 nucleotide sequence: TGTGCCAGCAGCCAAGATCTGGCTCCCAGCAGGGGCTACACCTTC.

J is TRBJ1-4 and V is TRBV6-5; D not certain. The germline CDR1 and CDR2 sequences are MNHEY and SVGAGI. The CDR3 is 14 residues long. Trimming shortened V by 6 bases and J by 3 bases, and 11 bases separated the two germline ends. As DNA, the CDR3 is TGTGCCAGCAGCCGGACGAGGGCTAATGAAAAACTGTTTTTT. This sequence encodes CASSRTRANEKLFF.

The chain has TRBV5-1 and TRBJ2-1; TRBD1 agrees at 11 bases. Per the germline V gene, CDR1 is SGHRS and CDR2 is YFSETQ. This CDR3 has 15 residues. Trimming took 0 bases from V and 6 from J; bases not matched to a gene: 2. The CDR3 spells CASSLAGTGGNEQFF. CDR3 nucleotide sequence: TGCGCCAGCAGCTTGGCCGGGACAGGGGGCAATGAGCAGTTCTTC.

This clone has just a few counts. This sequence joins TRBV6-2 or TRBV6-3 and TRBJ1-5, with a possible D match to TRBD1 (5 bases). The CDR3 is 15 amino acids. The V gene's germline CDR1 is MNHEY and CDR2 SVGEGT. The ends were cut back, 2 bases at V and 2 bases at J, with 10 bases in the middle. CDR3 sequence reads: CASSYGGSGNQPQHF. DNA of the CDR3: TGTGCCAGCAGTTACGGGGGTTCTGGCAATCAGCCCCAGCATTTT.

The rearrangement links TRBV28 to TRBJ1-4; 7 bases agree with TRBD1. Germline trimming cut 1 base from V and 9 bases from J; bases unmatched to any gene: 2. Germline V gene sequence: CDR1 MDHEN, CDR2 SYDVKM. CDR3 length: 13 residues. The CDR3 DNA reads as TGTGCCAGCAGTTTATTACAGGGGCAAAAACTGTTTTTT. Translation: CASSLLQGQKLFF.

This chain connects TRBV6-5 to TRBJ1-3; D remains ambiguous. V was cut by 2 bases and J by 0 bases, with 11 bases left in between. Germline V gene data show CDR1 as MNHEY and CDR2 as SVGAGI. The CDR3 is 16 residues long. As DNA, the CDR3 is TGTGCCAGCAGTTACAGTCAGAGCCTCTCTGGAAACACCATATATTTT. The encoded protein is CASSYSQSLSGNTIYF.

This rearrangement joins TRBV7-2 to TRBJ2-1; 8 positions agree with TRBD1. V lost 4 bases to trimming and J lost 9 bases; unmatched junction nucleotides: 11. CDR3 length equals 15 residues. The V gene's germline CDR1 is SGHTA and CDR2 FQGNSA. CDR3 residues: CASSSDYRGVSEQFF. CDR3 in DNA: TGTGCCAGCAGCTCGGACTACAGGGGGGTGAGTGAGCAGTTCTTC.

V is TRBV30 and J is TRBJ2-1; 9 bases map to TRBD2. CDR1 and CDR2 (germline): GTSNPN, SVGIG (reference sequence). The junction had 7 bases not matched to a gene; V was cut back by 0 bases and J by 7 bases. The CDR3 is made up of 15 amino acids. CDR3 residues: CAWSVWRGGINEQFF. The CDR3, as DNA: TGTGCCTGGAGTGTTTGGCGGGGGGGCATAAATGAGCAGTTCTTC.

The genes are TRBV19 and TRBJ2-1, with 9 bases that match TRBD1. The CDR3 spans 15 residues. The V and J ends lost 7 bases and 4 bases, in that order; junction bases with no gene match: 8. Germline V gives CDR1 LNHDA, CDR2 SQIVND (reference sequence). Here the CDR3 DNA reads TGTGCCAGTACTCGAACCGGGACAGGGTACAATGAGCAGTTCTTC. Encoded protein: CASTRTGTGYNEQFF.

The rearrangement joins TRBV25-1 to TRBJ2-7; D not resolved. The V end was cut by 4 bases, the J end by 2 bases, with 9 bases between. The CDR3 covers 13 residues. CDR1 is MGHDK and CDR2 is SYGVNS in the germline V gene. CDR3 protein: CASSAEATYEQYF. CDR3 sequence (DNA): TGTGCCAGCAGTGCCGAAGCGACCTACGAGCAGTACTTC.